The rows below give T cell receptor beta chains drawn from one sample of a study of cytomegalovirus exposure and HLA in healthy donors. Method: immunoSEQ multiplex PCR; TCRdb's copy keeps in-frame clones and lacks some. The data show 210,000 or so clones, approximately 88% seen once. The material sequenced was PBMCs. The receptors derive from a boy aged 2 to 9 in good health and CMV-seronegative. Both conserved end residues are part of each CDR3. A D gene is named only where the DNA matches it firmly. Not every row has a clone size; where given, it reads once, few, many or a size class.

v_call: TRBV4-1
d_call: -
j_call: TRBJ1-3
clone_size: -
cdr3_nt: TGCGCCAGCAGCCAACAGGCGAACTCTGGAAACACCATATATTTT
cdr3_aa: CASSQQANSGNTIYF

v_call: TRBV10-3
d_call: TRBD1
j_call: TRBJ1-5
clone_size: -
cdr3_nt: TGTGCCATCAGTGAGTCGGGACAGGGCCATCAGCCCCAGCATTTT
cdr3_aa: CAISESGQGHQPQHF

v_call: TRBV27
d_call: -
j_call: TRBJ1-1
clone_size: -
cdr3_nt: TGTGCCAGCAGTTTAGGGCAGACAAACTCTGAAGCTTTCTTT
cdr3_aa: CASSLGQTNSEAFF

v_call: TRBV27
d_call: TRBD2
j_call: TRBJ2-5
clone_size: -
cdr3_nt: TGTGCCAGCAGTTTAAAGGCTAGCGGGATACGAGAGACCCAGTACTTC
cdr3_aa: CASSLKASGIRETQYF

v_call: TRBV28
d_call: -
j_call: TRBJ2-3
clone_size: -
cdr3_nt: TGTGCCAGCAGTTTAGAGGCAGCCACAGATACGCAGTATTTT
cdr3_aa: CASSLEAATDTQYF

v_call: TRBV5-1
d_call: TRBD2
j_call: TRBJ2-7
clone_size: -
cdr3_nt: TGCGCCAGCAGTTCCGGACTAGATTACGAGCAGTACTTC
cdr3_aa: CASSSGLDYEQYF

v_call: TRBV2
d_call: TRBD1
j_call: TRBJ2-5
clone_size: -
cdr3_nt: TGTGCCAGCAGGAACCGGGACAGGGTTGGGGAGACCCAGTACTTC
cdr3_aa: CASRNRDRVGETQYF

v_call: TRBV5-4
d_call: TRBD2
j_call: TRBJ2-1
clone_size: -
cdr3_nt: TGTGCCAGCAGCTTGGGACTAGCGGGTAACAATGAGCAGTTCTTC
cdr3_aa: CASSLGLAGNNEQFF

v_call: TRBV11-3
d_call: -
j_call: TRBJ2-5
clone_size: -
cdr3_nt: TGTGCCAGCAGCTTAGCTGGGGGCAGCCAAGAGACCCAGTACTTC
cdr3_aa: CASSLAGGSQETQYF

v_call: TRBV5-1
d_call: -
j_call: TRBJ1-2
clone_size: -
cdr3_nt: TGCGCCAGCAGCTTGGCCGAGGCAGCTAACTATGGCTACACCTTC
cdr3_aa: CASSLAEAANYGYTF

v_call: TRBV27
d_call: -
j_call: TRBJ2-1
clone_size: -
cdr3_nt: TGTGCCAGCAGTTTCGGCGGGGACTACAATGAGCAGTTCTTC
cdr3_aa: CASSFGGDYNEQFF

v_call: TRBV9
d_call: -
j_call: TRBJ2-1
clone_size: -
cdr3_nt: TGTGCCAGCAGCACAAGGGGATACAATGAGCAGTTCTTC
cdr3_aa: CASSTRGYNEQFF

v_call: TRBV25-1
d_call: TRBD1
j_call: TRBJ1-2
clone_size: -
cdr3_nt: TGTGCCAGCAGTGACCTCCAAGACAGGGAGGCTCATGGCTACACCTTC
cdr3_aa: CASSDLQDREAHGYTF

v_call: TRBV19
d_call: -
j_call: TRBJ1-5
clone_size: -
cdr3_nt: TGTGCCAGTAGCATAACCTCGTCGAGCCAGCCCCAGCATTTT
cdr3_aa: CASSITSSSQPQHF

v_call: TRBV30
d_call: -
j_call: TRBJ1-1
clone_size: once
cdr3_nt: TGTGCCTGGAGGTTCGGGATATCGAACACTGAAGCTTTCTTT
cdr3_aa: CAWRFGISNTEAFF

v_call: TRBV5-6
d_call: -
j_call: TRBJ1-2
clone_size: -
cdr3_nt: TGTGCCAGCAGCTTCTGGTACAGAGCTAACTATGGCTACACCTTC
cdr3_aa: CASSFWYRANYGYTF

v_call: TRBV9
d_call: TRBD1
j_call: TRBJ2-7
clone_size: once
cdr3_nt: TGTGCCAGCAGCTTAAGACAGGGGAGTTCCTACGAGCAGTACTTC
cdr3_aa: CASSLRQGSSYEQYF

v_call: TRBV5-1
d_call: TRBD1
j_call: TRBJ2-7
clone_size: -
cdr3_nt: TGCGCCAGCAGCTTAGGACAGGGAGCCTCCTACGAGCAGTACTTC
cdr3_aa: CASSLGQGASYEQYF

v_call: TRBV4-1
d_call: TRBD2
j_call: TRBJ2-7
clone_size: -
cdr3_nt: TGCGCCAGCAGCCTCGGACTAGCGGGGGCCTACGAGCAGTACTTC
cdr3_aa: CASSLGLAGAYEQYF

v_call: TRBV29-1
d_call: -
j_call: TRBJ2-1
clone_size: -
cdr3_nt: TGCAGCGGGGAGTCAAATGAGCAGTTCTTC
cdr3_aa: CSGESNEQFF

v_call: TRBV6-5
d_call: -
j_call: TRBJ1-1
clone_size: -
cdr3_nt: TGTGCCAGCAGTTACACAAAGACAGCCAACACTGAAGCTTTCTTT
cdr3_aa: CASSYTKTANTEAFF

v_call: TRBV5-6
d_call: TRBD1
j_call: TRBJ2-7
clone_size: once
cdr3_nt: TGTGCCAGCAGCGGACAGGGGGAAGCCTACGAGCAGTACTTC
cdr3_aa: CASSGQGEAYEQYF

v_call: TRBV6-1
d_call: TRBD2
j_call: TRBJ2-1
clone_size: -
cdr3_nt: TGTGCCAGCAGTGAGCCGGGACTAGGTCAGGCGAGTGAGCAGTTCTTC
cdr3_aa: CASSEPGLGQASEQFF

v_call: TRBV9
d_call: -
j_call: TRBJ1-2
clone_size: -
cdr3_nt: TGTGCCAGCCGGGACAACAGGGTAAACTATGGCTACACCTTC
cdr3_aa: CASRDNRVNYGYTF

v_call: TRBV27
d_call: -
j_call: TRBJ1-2
clone_size: -
cdr3_nt: TGTGCCAGCAGTTCCTTGGGACAATCTAATGGCTACACCTTC
cdr3_aa: CASSSLGQSNGYTF

v_call: TRBV4-1
d_call: -
j_call: TRBJ2-3
clone_size: -
cdr3_nt: TGCGCCAGCAGCCAAGATGAGACATACACAGATACGCAGTATTTT
cdr3_aa: CASSQDETYTDTQYF

v_call: TRBV5-6
d_call: -
j_call: TRBJ2-7
clone_size: few
cdr3_nt: TGTGCCAGCAGCTCCGGGAGTGGCTACGAGCAGTACTTC
cdr3_aa: CASSSGSGYEQYF

v_call: TRBV4-1
d_call: -
j_call: TRBJ1-1
clone_size: few
cdr3_nt: TGCGCCAGCAGCCAACCAGGGTGGGGAACTGAAGCTTTCTTT
cdr3_aa: CASSQPGWGTEAFF

v_call: TRBV5-6
d_call: TRBD1
j_call: TRBJ1-1
clone_size: -
cdr3_nt: TGTGCCAGCAGCAGTCCGGGACAGGGTAACACTGAAGCTTTCTTT
cdr3_aa: CASSSPGQGNTEAFF

v_call: TRBV19
d_call: -
j_call: TRBJ2-5
clone_size: -
cdr3_nt: TGTGCCAGTAGTAGCGGGAACCGAGAGACCCAGTACTTC
cdr3_aa: CASSSGNRETQYF

v_call: TRBV4-1
d_call: -
j_call: TRBJ1-6
clone_size: -
cdr3_nt: TGCGCCAGCAGCCAAGACGGGGGTACCCCCCTCCACTTT
cdr3_aa: CASSQDGGTPLHF

v_call: TRBV25-1
d_call: -
j_call: TRBJ1-2
clone_size: -
cdr3_nt: TGTGCCAGCAGTGAACGGAGGGTCGGGTATGGCTACACCTTC
cdr3_aa: CASSERRVGYGYTF

v_call: TRBV14
d_call: -
j_call: TRBJ2-2
clone_size: -
cdr3_nt: TGTGCCAGCAGCCAATATCTACCCCGGACCGGGGAGCTGTTTTTT
cdr3_aa: CASSQYLPRTGELFF

v_call: TRBV5-4
d_call: TRBD1
j_call: TRBJ2-2
clone_size: -
cdr3_nt: TGTGCCAGCAGCTGGGGACAGGGTGCCACCGGGGAGCTGTTTTTT
cdr3_aa: CASSWGQGATGELFF

v_call: TRBV4-1
d_call: -
j_call: TRBJ1-1
clone_size: -
cdr3_nt: TGCGCCAGCAGCCTCGGGGGGGGCACTGAAGCTTTCTTT
cdr3_aa: CASSLGGGTEAFF